This record looks at one T cell receptor (beta chain) sequence and its context. Its antigen is unknown. These data originate in a study of beta chain features in type 1 diabetes. The CDR3 sequence is 15 residues long. Trimming removed 3 bases from V and 8 bases from J; junction bases left unmatched: 9. Germline V CDR1 and CDR2: ENHRY, SYGVKD. The isolated RNA, all of it, was reverse transcribed, so expressed TCRB transcripts were what got sequenced. The table came from immunoSEQ multiplex PCR; TCRdb's copy has only in-frame clones and leaves some out. Here the sample spans about 160,000 clones, around 8.6% being singletons. Study-level points and caveats: All four CD4+ subsets from Type 1 diabetes patients carried moderately but significantly shorter TCRB CDR3s.

The sequenced sample consisted of central memory CD4+ T cells from blood. V is TRBV10-3 and J is TRBJ2-1; TRBD2 agrees at 8 bases. This sequence was found in a woman aged 18 to 35 with type 1 diabetes. The CDR3 protein is CAISERGLVSDEQFF. CDR3 DNA: TGTGCCATCAGTGAAAGGGGACTAGTTAGCGATGAGCAGTTCTTC.